The present TCR beta chain was sequenced within a study of cytomegalovirus exposure and HLA in healthy donors. As for the study in general: There were about 85 million unique TCRs (from HLA-typed donors) in an early data release. The Caucasian-associated ancestry cluster held around 76% of around 380 genotyped donors.

Study-wide findings and caveats: Reportedly, HLA-A and HLA-B alleles of most subjects were accurately predicted from TCR beta. Later on, analysis showed that most CMV-associated TCR beta chains appeared to be HLA-restricted.

Turning to this clone: Its antigen is not identified.

The PCR contained 60 Vbeta and 13 Jbeta primers. Some clones are missing from TCRdb's copy, which holds only in-frame ones; the method was immunoSEQ multiplex PCR. The sample records roughly 100,000 clones, approximately 82% being singletons. The CDR3 runs 13 residues. Trimming at V came to 4 bases and at J to 4 bases, leaving 4 bases not matched to a gene. Germline loops: CDR1 MNHEY, CDR2 SVGAGI. Specimen: PBMCs. This clonotype was obtained from a man in his forties in good health and CMV-seronegative. The rearrangement joins TRBV6-5 to TRBJ2-7, with TRBD2 identical over 7 bases. The CDR3 DNA sequence: TGTGCCAGCAGTTCTCCCGGGGGGTACGAGCAGTACTTC. This translates into CASSSPGGYEQYF.